One TCR beta chain is described in this entry. This sample was included in a study of OX40 agonist ivuxolimab in advanced cancers. Autoimmune disease history or systemic immunosuppression barred patients. The CDR3 sequence is 15 residues long. Germline loops: CDR1 SGHRS, CDR2 YFSETQ. Repertoires were generated with immunoSEQ multiplex PCR, while TCRdb's copy carries only in-frame clones and drops some. The sample carries over 8,500 clones, around 74% recorded once. The clonotype comes from an adult with an advanced solid tumor such as melanoma, head and neck, liver or kidney cancer. The specimen was CD4+ or CD8+ T cells sorted from blood, collected in a trial of the OX40 agonist ivuxolimab. This rearrangement joins TRBV5-1 to TRBJ2-5, with TRBD1 identical over 8 bases. The DNA matches TRBJ2-7 better at its end, which makes the J call doubtful. The CDR3 bases are TGCGCCAGCAACGGGACCGGGACAGGCTCCTACGAGCAGTACTTC. Translated: CASNGTGTGSYEQYF.